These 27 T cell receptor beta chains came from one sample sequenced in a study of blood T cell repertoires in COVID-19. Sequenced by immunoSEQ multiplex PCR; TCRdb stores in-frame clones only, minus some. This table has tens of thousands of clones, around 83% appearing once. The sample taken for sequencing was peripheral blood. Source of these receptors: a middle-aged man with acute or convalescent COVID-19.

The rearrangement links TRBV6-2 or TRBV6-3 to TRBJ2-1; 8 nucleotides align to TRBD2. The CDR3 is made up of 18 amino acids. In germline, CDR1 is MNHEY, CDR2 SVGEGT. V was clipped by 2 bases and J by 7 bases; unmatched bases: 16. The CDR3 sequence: CASSYRAGVMDVGNEQFF. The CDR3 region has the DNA TGTGCCAGCAGTTACAGAGCGGGAGTTATGGATGTTGGGAATGAGCAGTTCTTC.

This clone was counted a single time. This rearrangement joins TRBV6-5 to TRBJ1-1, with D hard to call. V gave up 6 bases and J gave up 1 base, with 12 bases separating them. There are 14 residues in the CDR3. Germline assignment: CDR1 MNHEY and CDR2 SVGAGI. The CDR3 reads CASSNSIRNTEAFF. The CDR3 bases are TGTGCCAGCAGCAATAGTATTAGGAACACTGAAGCTTTCTTT.

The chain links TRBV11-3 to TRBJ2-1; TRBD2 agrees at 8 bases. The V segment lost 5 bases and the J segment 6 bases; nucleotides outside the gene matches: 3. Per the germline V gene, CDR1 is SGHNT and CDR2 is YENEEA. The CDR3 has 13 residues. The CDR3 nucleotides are TGTGCCAGCAGCAGGGGACTAGTCAATGAGCAGTTCTTC. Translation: CASSRGLVNEQFF.

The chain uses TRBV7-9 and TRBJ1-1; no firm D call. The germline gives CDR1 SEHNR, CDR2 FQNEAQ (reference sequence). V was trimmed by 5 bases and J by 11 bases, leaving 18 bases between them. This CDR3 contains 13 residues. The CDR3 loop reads CASSPPDGRRAFF. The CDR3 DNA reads TGTGCCAGCAGCCCGCCCGACGGACGGAGGGCTTTCTTT.

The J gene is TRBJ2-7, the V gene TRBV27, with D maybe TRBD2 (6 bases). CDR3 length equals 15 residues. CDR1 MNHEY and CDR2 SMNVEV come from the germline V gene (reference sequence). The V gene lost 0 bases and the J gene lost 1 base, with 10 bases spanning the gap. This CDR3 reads CASSLSPGESYEQYF. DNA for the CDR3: TGTGCCAGCAGTTTATCTCCGGGGGAGTCCTACGAGCAGTACTTC.

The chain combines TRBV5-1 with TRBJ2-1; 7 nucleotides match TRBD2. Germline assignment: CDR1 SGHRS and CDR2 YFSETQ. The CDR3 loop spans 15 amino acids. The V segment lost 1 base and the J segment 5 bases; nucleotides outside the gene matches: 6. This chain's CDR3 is CASSLPGGQNNEQFF. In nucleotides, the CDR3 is TGCGCCAGCAGCTTGCCGGGAGGTCAGAACAATGAGCAGTTCTTC.

CDR3 bases: TGTGCCAGCAGCCGCCCTAGCGGGTTGGCCGATACGCAGTATTTT. Residues: CASSRPSGLADTQYF. V gene TRBV28 combines with J gene TRBJ2-3; 8 positions match TRBD2. The CDR3 runs to 15 residues. Germline values: CDR1 MDHEN, CDR2 SYDVKM. V shed 6 bases and J 6 bases; nucleotides not matched to a gene: 11.

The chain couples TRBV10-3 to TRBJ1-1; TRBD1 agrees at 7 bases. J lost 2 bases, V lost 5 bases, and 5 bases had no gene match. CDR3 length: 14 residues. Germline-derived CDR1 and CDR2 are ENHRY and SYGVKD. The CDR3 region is CAISKGQTNTEAFF. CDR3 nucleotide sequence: TGTGCCATCAGTAAGGGACAGACCAACACTGAAGCTTTCTTT.

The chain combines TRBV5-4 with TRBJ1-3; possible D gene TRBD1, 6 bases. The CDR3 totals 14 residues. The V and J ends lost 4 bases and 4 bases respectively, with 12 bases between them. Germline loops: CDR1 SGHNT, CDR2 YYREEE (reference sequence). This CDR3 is CASSIRDKGNTIYF. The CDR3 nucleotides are TGTGCCAGCAGCATCCGGGACAAGGGAAACACCATATATTTT.

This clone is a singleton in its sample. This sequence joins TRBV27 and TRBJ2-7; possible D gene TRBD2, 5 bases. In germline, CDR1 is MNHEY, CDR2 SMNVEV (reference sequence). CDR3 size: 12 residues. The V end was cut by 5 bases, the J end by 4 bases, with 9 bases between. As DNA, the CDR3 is TGTGCCAGCAGTCCGACTATTTACGAGCAGTACTTC. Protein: CASSPTIYEQYF.

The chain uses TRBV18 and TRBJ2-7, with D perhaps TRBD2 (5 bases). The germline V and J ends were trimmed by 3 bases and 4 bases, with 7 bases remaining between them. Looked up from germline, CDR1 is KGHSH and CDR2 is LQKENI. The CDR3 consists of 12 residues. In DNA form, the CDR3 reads TGTGCCAGCTCACCGGGAGAATACGAGCAGTACTTC. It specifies CASSPGEYEQYF.

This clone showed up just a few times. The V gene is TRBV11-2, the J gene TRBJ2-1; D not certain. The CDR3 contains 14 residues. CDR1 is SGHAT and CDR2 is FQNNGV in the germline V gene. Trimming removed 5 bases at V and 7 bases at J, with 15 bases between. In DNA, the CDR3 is TGTGCCAGCAGCCCCACGACAAGTCGGAATGAGCAGTTCTTC. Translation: CASSPTTSRNEQFF.

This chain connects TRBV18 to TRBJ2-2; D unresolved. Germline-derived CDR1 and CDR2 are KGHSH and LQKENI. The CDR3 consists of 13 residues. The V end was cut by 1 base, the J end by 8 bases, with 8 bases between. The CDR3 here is CASSPLDGGELFF. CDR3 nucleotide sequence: TGTGCCAGCTCACCACTCGACGGGGGGGAGCTGTTTTTT.

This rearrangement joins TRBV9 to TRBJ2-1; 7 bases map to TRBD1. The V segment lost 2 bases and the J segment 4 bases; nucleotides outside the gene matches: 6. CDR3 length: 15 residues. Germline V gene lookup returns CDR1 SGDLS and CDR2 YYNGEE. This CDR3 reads CASSVLGQIYNEQFF. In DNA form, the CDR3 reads TGTGCCAGCAGCGTCTTGGGACAGATATACAATGAGCAGTTCTTC.

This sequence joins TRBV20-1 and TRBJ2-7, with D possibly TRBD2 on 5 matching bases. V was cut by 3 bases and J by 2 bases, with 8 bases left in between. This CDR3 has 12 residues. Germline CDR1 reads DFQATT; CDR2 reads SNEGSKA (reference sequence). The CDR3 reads CSASRGTYEQYF. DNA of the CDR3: TGCAGTGCTAGTCGGGGAACCTACGAGCAGTACTTC.

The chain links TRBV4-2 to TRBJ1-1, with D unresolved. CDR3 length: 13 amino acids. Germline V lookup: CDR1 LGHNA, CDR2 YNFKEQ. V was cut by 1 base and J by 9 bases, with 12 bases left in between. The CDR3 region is CASSQVHGAQAFF. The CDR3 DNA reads TGTGCCAGCAGCCAAGTGCACGGAGCACAAGCTTTCTTT.

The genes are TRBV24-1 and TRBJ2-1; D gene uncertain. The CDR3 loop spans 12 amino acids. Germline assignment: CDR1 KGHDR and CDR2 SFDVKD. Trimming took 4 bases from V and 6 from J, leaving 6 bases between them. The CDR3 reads CATSDRGNEQFF. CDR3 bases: TGTGCCACCAGTGACCGCGGCAATGAGCAGTTCTTC.

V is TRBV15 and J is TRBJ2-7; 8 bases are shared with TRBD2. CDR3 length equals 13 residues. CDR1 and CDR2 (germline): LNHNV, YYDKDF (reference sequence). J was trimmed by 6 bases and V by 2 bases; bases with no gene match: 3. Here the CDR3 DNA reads TGTGCCACCAGCAGACAAGCGGGAGCCGAGCAGTACTTC. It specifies CATSRQAGAEQYF.

For the CDR3, the DNA is TGTGCCAGCAGCCACAAGACCGGGACAGGGGATATCTATGGCTACACCTTC. Protein: CASSHKTGTGDIYGYTF. The chain uses TRBV4-2 and TRBJ1-2; 10 nucleotides agree with TRBD1. Germline CDR1 LGHNA, CDR2 YNFKEQ. CDR3 length: 17 residues. V dropped 3 bases and J dropped 4; count of bases not matched to a gene: 11.

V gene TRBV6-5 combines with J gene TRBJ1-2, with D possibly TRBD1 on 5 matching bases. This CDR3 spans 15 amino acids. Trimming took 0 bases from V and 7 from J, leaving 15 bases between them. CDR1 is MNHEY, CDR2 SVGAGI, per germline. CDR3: CASSYSSRQGGGYTF. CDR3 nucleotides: TGTGCCAGCAGTTACTCGTCAAGGCAGGGCGGTGGCTACACCTTC.

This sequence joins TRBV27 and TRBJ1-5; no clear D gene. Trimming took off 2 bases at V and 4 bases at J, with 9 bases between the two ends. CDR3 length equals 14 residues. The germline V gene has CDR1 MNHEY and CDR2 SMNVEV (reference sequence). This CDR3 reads CASSLSGSNQPQHF. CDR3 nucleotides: TGTGCCAGCAGTTTAAGTGGGAGTAATCAGCCCCAGCATTTT.

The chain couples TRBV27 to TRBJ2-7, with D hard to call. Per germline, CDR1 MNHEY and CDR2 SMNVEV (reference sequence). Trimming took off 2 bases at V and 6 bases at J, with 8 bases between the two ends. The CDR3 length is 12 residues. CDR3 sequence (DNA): TGTGCCAGCAGTTTAGGCCCTAGCGAGCAGTACTTC. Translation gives CASSLGPSEQYF.

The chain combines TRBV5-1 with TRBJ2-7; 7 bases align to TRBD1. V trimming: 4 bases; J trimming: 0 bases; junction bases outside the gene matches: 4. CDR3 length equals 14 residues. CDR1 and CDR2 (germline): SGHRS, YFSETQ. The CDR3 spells CASSRDSSSYEQYF. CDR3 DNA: TGCGCCAGCAGCAGGGACAGCAGCTCCTACGAGCAGTACTTC.

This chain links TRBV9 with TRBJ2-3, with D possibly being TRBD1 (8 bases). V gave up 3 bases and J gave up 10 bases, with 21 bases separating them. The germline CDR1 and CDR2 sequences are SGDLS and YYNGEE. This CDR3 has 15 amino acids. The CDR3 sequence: CASSGGGTGPVPQYF. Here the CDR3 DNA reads TGTGCCAGCAGCGGGGGAGGGACAGGTCCGGTACCGCAGTATTTT. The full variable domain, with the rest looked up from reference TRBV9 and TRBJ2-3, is DSGVTQTPKHLITATGQRVTLRCSPRSGDLSVYWYQQSLDQGLQFLIQYYNGEERAKGNILERFSAQQFPDLHSELNLSSLELGDSALYFCASSGGGTGPVPQYFGPGTRLTVL.

CDR3 nucleotides: TGTGCCAGCAGTGAATCACGGGGAACTGGAAACACCATATATTTT. Protein: CASSESRGTGNTIYF. This chain joins TRBV25-1 and TRBJ1-3; the D is unclear. Trimming took 1 base from V and 2 from J, leaving 9 bases between them. Germline loops: CDR1 MGHDK, CDR2 SYGVNS. This CDR3 has 15 amino acids.

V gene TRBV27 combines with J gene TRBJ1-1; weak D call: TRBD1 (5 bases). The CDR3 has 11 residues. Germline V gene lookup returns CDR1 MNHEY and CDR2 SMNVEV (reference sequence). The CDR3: CGAGPNTEAFF. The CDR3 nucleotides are TGTGGAGCGGGGCCCAACACTGAAGCTTTCTTT.

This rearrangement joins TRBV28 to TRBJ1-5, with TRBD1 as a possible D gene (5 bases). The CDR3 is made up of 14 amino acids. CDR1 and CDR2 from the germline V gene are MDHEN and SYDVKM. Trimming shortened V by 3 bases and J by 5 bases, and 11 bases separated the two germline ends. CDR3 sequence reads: CASSLGLGYQPQHF. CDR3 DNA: TGTGCCAGCAGTTTGGGGCTCGGTTATCAGCCCCAGCATTTT.